These 20 T cell receptor beta chains were all obtained from the same sample, sequenced in a study of cytomegalovirus exposure and HLA in healthy donors. The repertoire was sequenced with immunoSEQ multiplex PCR; TCRdb's copy has only in-frame clones and lacks some. Of around 220,000 clones listed, 75% to 90% were seen once; the top ten hold roughly an eighth. The sequencing input was PBMCs. The receptors here all came from a woman in her 30s in good health and CMV-seropositive.

J is TRBJ2-3 and V is TRBV5-1; D not certain. V shed 5 bases and J shed 0 bases, with 10 bases lying between them. This CDR3 contains 14 residues. CDR1 and CDR2 (germline): SGHRS, YFSETQ. This CDR3 reads CASSSRLSTDTQYF. CDR3 bases: TGCGCCAGCAGTTCTCGACTTAGCACAGATACGCAGTATTTT. The variable domain in full, completed from reference TRBV5-1 and TRBJ2-3, reads KAGVTQTPRYLIKTRGQQVTLSCSPISGHRSVSWYQQTPGQGLQFLFEYFSETQRNKGNFPGRFSGRQFSNSRSEMNVSTLELGDSALYLCASSSRLSTDTQYFGPGTRLTVL.

This chain joins TRBV13 and TRBJ2-3; maybe TRBD1 (6 bases). V lost 1 base and J 3 bases, leaving 8 bases between the germline ends. The CDR3 has 14 residues. Looked up from germline, CDR1 is PRHDT and CDR2 is FYEKMQ (reference sequence). The CDR3 DNA reads as TGTGCCAGCAGCTTAGAGGGGGATACAGATACGCAGTATTTT. This encodes CASSLEGDTDTQYF.

The CDR3 sequence: CASSIAGPGTQYF. The CDR3 region has the DNA TGTGCCAGCAGTATAGCGGGCCCGGGGACCCAGTACTTC. The genes are TRBV7-2 and TRBJ2-5; 7 positions match TRBD2. After removal of 6 bases from V and 7 bases from J, the junction contained 8 bases not matched to a gene. CDR1 and CDR2 (germline): SGHTA, FQGNSA. CDR3 size: 13 residues.

V and J are TRBV7-2 and TRBJ1-1; maybe TRBD1 (5 bases). CDR3 length: 15 amino acids. Trimming took off 5 bases at V and 4 bases at J, with 17 bases between the two ends. Looked up from germline, CDR1 is SGHTA and CDR2 is FQGNSA. The CDR3 DNA follows: TGTGCCAGCAGCCAGGTTGGGGCCTTTAGCACTGAAGCTTTCTTT. Encoded protein: CASSQVGAFSTEAFF.

The chain is built from TRBV2 and TRBJ2-5; 7 bases line up with TRBD1. This CDR3 is 13 amino acids long. Germline CDR1 SNHLY, CDR2 FYNNEI. The V and J ends lost 6 bases and 3 bases, in that order; junction bases with no gene match: 4. The CDR3 coding sequence is TGTGCCAGCAGCTCTACAGGGGAAGAGACCCAGTACTTC. It specifies CASSSTGEETQYF.

V and J are TRBV5-6 and TRBJ2-7; the D gene is possibly TRBD1 (6 bases). The CDR3 totals 17 residues. The germline CDR1 and CDR2 sequences are SGHDT and YYEEEE. The germline V and J ends were trimmed by 6 bases and 3 bases, with 25 bases remaining between them. CDR3 DNA: TGTGCCAGCAAAGGGGGACCAGGCTATCCGGGGCGCTACGAGCAGTACTTC. Protein sequence: CASKGGPGYPGRYEQYF.

The CDR3 nucleotides are TGTGCCAGCAGTGAATCAGGAGACAGGGGCTTTACGACTGAAGCTTTCTTT. Protein product: CASSESGDRGFTTEAFF. The rearrangement uses TRBV25-1 and TRBJ1-1, with 8 bases aligning to TRBD1. Germline V gives CDR1 MGHDK, CDR2 SYGVNS. Germline trimming cut 1 base from V and 5 bases from J; bases unmatched to any gene: 12. The CDR3 contains 17 residues.

The chain couples TRBV5-1 to TRBJ2-5; D is unresolved. The CDR3 runs 16 residues. Germline lookup yields CDR1 SGHRS and CDR2 YFSETQ. V was shortened by 0 bases and J by 2 bases, with 14 bases between the two germline ends. CDR3 amino acids: CASSLEPPATQETQYF. The CDR3 DNA reads TGCGCCAGCAGCTTGGAGCCCCCAGCCACTCAAGAGACCCAGTACTTC.

This chain's CDR3 is CASSSGTGGYGYTF. CDR3 bases: TGTGCCAGCAGTTCCGGGACAGGGGGCTATGGCTACACCTTC. V is TRBV27 and J is TRBJ1-2; 11 bases are shared with TRBD1. Germline V gene sequence: CDR1 MNHEY, CDR2 SMNVEV (reference sequence). CDR3 length equals 14 residues. J gave up 4 bases and V 4 bases, and 2 bases lay outside the gene matches.

The genes are TRBV28 and TRBJ1-2, with D perhaps matching TRBD1 (6 bases). Trimming shortened V by 6 bases and J by 5 bases, and 28 bases separated the two germline ends. CDR1 is MDHEN, CDR2 SYDVKM, per germline. The CDR3 has 18 amino acids. CDR3 in amino acids: CASSPFTGAPTGMYGYTF. As DNA, the CDR3 is TGTGCCAGCAGCCCCTTCACAGGTGCCCCCACAGGGATGTATGGCTACACCTTC.

The CDR3 DNA reads TGCAGCGTTGAAGTTTGGGACAGGGGCCAAGAGACCCAGTACTTC. Protein product: CSVEVWDRGQETQYF. The chain has TRBV29-1 and TRBJ2-5, with 10 bases identical to TRBD1. This CDR3 is built from 15 residues. Germline V gene data show CDR1 as SQVTM and CDR2 as ANQGSEA. V shed 1 base and J 1 base; nucleotides not matched to a gene: 3. The whole variable domain, filled in from reference TRBV29-1 and TRBJ2-5, reads SAVISQKPSRDICQRGTSLTIQCQVDSQVTMMFWYRQQPGQSLTLIATANQGSEATYESGFVIDKFPISRPNLTFSTLTVSNMSPEDSSIYLCSVEVWDRGQETQYFGPGTRLLVL.

The rearrangement uses TRBV4-1 and TRBJ2-1; TRBD1 might be the D (5 bases). The CDR3 spans 14 residues. Germline V gene sequence: CDR1 MGHRA, CDR2 YSYEKL. Trimming stripped 1 base from V and 9 bases from J, with 13 bases between. In DNA, the CDR3 is TGCGCCAGCAGCCAAGGCAGGGTTGTAGGTGAGCAGTTCTTC. It is translated as CASSQGRVVGEQFF.

The chain is built from TRBV6-1 and TRBJ2-7, with D maybe TRBD1 (6 bases). The germline V gene has CDR1 MNHNS and CDR2 SASEGT. The CDR3 has 13 amino acids. The V end was cut by 10 bases, the J end by 1 base, with 14 bases between. This chain's CDR3 is CAIYRVGSYEQYF. The CDR3 DNA sequence: TGTGCCATCTACAGGGTGGGGTCCTACGAGCAGTACTTC.

This chain connects TRBV29-1 to TRBJ1-1; no reliable D call. The length of the CDR3 is 12 residues. Deletions cut 4 bases from V and 0 bases from J, with 6 bases between. Germline lookup yields CDR1 SQVTM and CDR2 ANQGSEA. The CDR3, as DNA: TGCAGCGTTGCCAGGATGAACACTGAAGCTTTCTTT. It specifies CSVARMNTEAFF.

Here the CDR3 DNA reads TGTGCCATCCAATCCGGGACGACCTACGAGCAGTACTTC. This gives the protein CAIQSGTTYEQYF. This chain uses TRBV28 with TRBJ2-7; D may be TRBD1 or TRBD2 (5 bases each). V shed 10 bases and J shed 2 bases, with 15 bases lying between them. From germline, CDR1 is MDHEN and CDR2 SYDVKM. The CDR3 spans 13 residues.

The rearrangement links TRBV5-1 to TRBJ2-5; D not resolved. Germline V gene lookup returns CDR1 SGHRS and CDR2 YFSETQ. The V and J ends lost 1 base and 4 bases respectively, with 5 bases between them. This CDR3 region has 12 residues. This CDR3 reads CASSLTGETQYF. The CDR3 region has the DNA TGCGCCAGCAGCTTGACGGGAGAGACCCAGTACTTC.

In its sample, this clone was seen a few times. In DNA, the CDR3 is TGTGCCAGCAGTGAACAGGGATCTGGGGCCAACGTCCTGACTTTC. Amino acid sequence: CASSEQGSGANVLTF. The chain uses TRBV6-4 and TRBJ2-6; D possibly corresponds to TRBD1 (6 bases). V lost 3 bases and J lost 1, with 7 bases in between. This CDR3 region has 15 residues. From germline, CDR1 is MRHNA and CDR2 SNTAGT.

The sample holds one count of this clone. V gene TRBV6-1 combines with J gene TRBJ1-5; 8 bases agree with TRBD1. V gave up 5 bases and J gave up 1 base; unmatched junction bases: 1. Per germline, CDR1 MNHNS and CDR2 SASEGT. The CDR3 is 14 residues long. In DNA, the CDR3 is TGTGCCAGCAGTCGGGACAGGAGCAATCAGCCCCAGCATTTT. Protein sequence: CASSRDRSNQPQHF.

This sequence joins TRBV13 and TRBJ2-7, with a possible D match to TRBD2 (6 bases). The CDR3 totals 14 residues. Trimming removed 1 base from V and 3 bases from J, with 10 bases in between. From germline, CDR1 is PRHDT and CDR2 FYEKMQ (reference sequence). The CDR3 region is CASSLATTSYEQYF. CDR3 DNA: TGTGCCAGCAGCTTAGCGACGACTAGCTACGAGCAGTACTTC.

This clone appeared a few times. This chain connects TRBV5-1 to TRBJ2-3; D is perhaps TRBD2 (5 bases). Germline CDR1 SGHRS, CDR2 YFSETQ. The CDR3 spans 14 residues. With 6 bases removed from V and 3 bases from J, the gap between germline ends came to 14 bases. DNA for the CDR3: TGCGCCAGCAAAAGGGAGTCCGGTACAGATACGCAGTATTTT. Its translation: CASKRESGTDTQYF.